The sequence of this T cell receptor beta chain was determined in a study of blood T cell repertoires in COVID-19. Germline CDR1 LGHDT, CDR2 YNNKEL (reference sequence). V lost 5 bases and J lost 5, with 12 bases in between. The CDR3 totals 14 residues. This clone was picked up one time. Membership in each cohort depended on participant-reported clinical history. Generated by immunoSEQ multiplex PCR, the TCRdb table keeps only in-frame clones and is missing some. The repertoire holds fewer than 450,000 clones, around 90% seen once, with 1.2% in the top ten. The source is a woman under 30 who had recovered from COVID-19. Material: PBMCs or T cells enriched from blood (not recorded which). V gene TRBV3-1 (or the pseudogene TRBV3-2) combines with J gene TRBJ1-4, with a possible D match to TRBD1 (6 bases). The CDR3 here is CASSYGQGNEKLFF. The DNA for the CDR3 is TGTGCCAGCAGCTATGGGCAGGGGAATGAAAAACTGTTTTTT.